This T cell receptor beta chain was sequenced during a study of type 1 and type 2 diabetes patients. At the level of the study: The cohort mixed type 1 diabetes, type 2 diabetes and nondiabetic donors. CD4+ or CD8+ T cells were positively selected from PBMCs with microbeads.

Findings and caveats of the study: Age and gender were not matched between study groups, possibly biasing interpretation.

Notes on this clonotype: Its antigen is unknown.

Amplification started from genomic DNA. A primer set of 30 forward and 13 reverse primers amplified the CDR3. TCRdb re-derived calls from the multiplex PCR reads in MiXCR, one entry per CDR3 protein. The repertoire has about 250,000 distinct CDR3 sequences, more than 45% of them found once; the top ten carry roughly 13%. Trimming cost V 6 bases and J 8 bases, with 19 bases left between them. Germline CDR1 reads SNHLY; CDR2 reads FYNNEI. There are 14 residues in the CDR3. Peripheral blood, roughly 9.1 milliliters per participant, was collected. The sample was peripheral blood mononuclear cells (PBMCs). The origin of this receptor is a young man with type 2 diabetes. The chain joins TRBV2 to TRBJ1-2; D call uncertain. CDR3 sequence: CASSRSGLTKGYTF. DNA for the CDR3: TGTGCCAGCAGCCGTTCAGGTTTAACGAAGGGCTACACCTTC.